The following is a T cell receptor delta chain sequence with its context. The antigen it recognizes is unknown. Per-nucleotide qualities are absent, and no much larger clonotype sits a single base away. Thymic samples were depleted of alphabeta T cells, then CD3+ TCRVdelta1+ TCRVdelta2- thymocytes were FACS-sorted. The purity of the sorted Vdelta1+ thymocytes fell between about 98% and 99.6%. Thymic specimens came from roughly eight paediatric patients undergoing corrective cardiac surgery, aged from 5 days to 15 months. Thymic tissue was dispersed, and mononuclear cells were isolated on a Histopaque-1077 density gradient. The staining antibodies were anti-TCRVdelta1 clone TS8.2, anti-TCRVdelta2 clone B6, anti-CD3 clone HIT3a and anti-TCRalphabeta clone IP26. Its CDR3 holds 20 amino acids, cysteine through phenylalanine. The CDR3 DNA has 60 bases and is translated from base 1. V and J are trimmed by 2 bases and 1 base, and the gene matches miss 19 bases of the junction. According to the germline V gene, CDR1 reads TSWWSYY and CDR2 reads QGS.

This entry belongs to a study of Vδ1+ human thymocytes (dated by TCRdb to 2017 to 2018). Background on the whole study: mRNA-level TRG and TRD CDR3 repertoires of highly purified Vdelta1+ thymocytes from young children were characterised as a data resource. Earlier work had validated the multiplex-based CDR3 amplicon strategy against 5'RACE-based methods for generating CDR3 amplicons. Here is what the overall study found, with its caveats: Numerous TRG clonotypes were shared among donors (up to about 7x10^3), while TRD repertoires were essentially private (a maximum of roughly 120 shared). The use of highly purified populations and single-cell validation was advised by the authors, since misinterpretation of bulk repertoire data could be caused by unexpected Vdelta2 sequences. The thymic TRG and TRD repertoires appeared highly polyclonal, with Gaussian CDR3 length distributions, in contrast to the oligoclonal repertoires of peripheral blood. Because no clustering by age or sex was seen, donors were not stratified by age or sex in the analyses. Even though sort purity was high, around 20% of thymic TRD sequences were Vdelta2 (and few were Vdelta3), which was not the case for the peripheral blood Vdelta1+ controls.

RNA extraction was carried out with the RNeasy mini kit, and reverse transcription was then done using Superscript III. Multiplex PCR was used to generate CDR3 amplicons, with pooled V-gene forward primers and a constant-region reverse primer carrying Illumina adaptor overhangs. After gel purification, the amplicons were indexed with Nextera index primers during 7 to 8 additional PCR cycles and then purified using AMPure XP beads. The libraries were sequenced on an Illumina MiSeq using paired-end 250 bp reads, dual indexing and an approximately 20% PhiX spike-in. The authors' pipeline ran thus. FastQC was used to quality check the reads, while ea-utils fastq-join merged the TRG read pairs. Sequences were annotated with IMGT/HighV-QUEST, keeping only productive sequences with unambiguous V-gene assignment; clonotypes were defined by identical CDR3 sequence. Downstream analysis used VDJtools 1.1.1, tcR 2.2.3, Treemap and vegan Shannon diversity in R 3.4.4. For TCRdb, the public reads were processed anew by CATT, and duplicate DNA sequences were folded into one row. TCRdb's processing, not the study's, gives the V and J calls here. The sample profile shows roughly 25,000 delta-chain clones; 29% of them were found once. Roughly 1.6% of the sample is in the top ten clones.

This chain joins TRDV1 to TRDJ1; 7 middle bases align to TRDD2. The sample taken for sequencing was Vdelta1+ gamma-delta thymocytes from the thymus. The label giving this sample's cell subset or site can be read as: FACS-sorted CD3+ TCRalphabeta- TCRVdelta1+ TCRVdelta2- thymocytes. The clonotype originates from a boy in the first two years of life who had congenital heart surgery. The CDR3 sequence is CALGEGSYVLEDLGTDKLIF. The DNA reads as follows: TGTGCTCTTGGGGAAGGTTCCTACGTACTGGAGGACCTCGGCACCGATAAACTCATCTTT.